Following are 27 T cell receptor beta chains from one sample sequenced in a study of blood T cell repertoires in COVID-19. The table came from immunoSEQ multiplex PCR; TCRdb's copy has only in-frame clones and leaves some out. The data show about 410,000 clones, just over 85% seen once. Sequenced sample: peripheral blood. All receptors come from a woman aged 30 to 39 with active or convalescent COVID-19.

The chain joins TRBV7-2 to TRBJ2-3; 8 bases match TRBD2. CDR1 is SGHTA and CDR2 is FQGNSA in the germline V gene. CDR3 length equals 16 residues. Losses at the gene ends were 4 bases for V and 0 bases for J; bases not matched to a gene: 6. In nucleotides, the CDR3 is TGTGCCAGCAGCTCTACATCTAGCGGGAGCACAGATACGCAGTATTTT. This gives the protein CASSSTSSGSTDTQYF.

The chain joins TRBV19 to TRBJ1-5, with D possibly matching TRBD1 (5 bases). Germline CDR1 is LNHDA and CDR2 is SQIVND (reference sequence). This CDR3 is built from 17 residues. The V and J ends lost 5 bases and 0 bases respectively, with 17 bases between them. This CDR3 is CASSLDWTGDSNQPQHF. The CDR3 DNA reads TGTGCCAGTAGTTTGGATTGGACGGGGGATAGCAATCAGCCCCAGCATTTT.

This rearrangement joins TRBV5-6 to TRBJ2-5; weak D call: TRBD2 (6 bases). V gave up 0 bases and J gave up 5 bases, with 17 bases separating them. The V gene's germline CDR1 is SGHDT and CDR2 YYEEEE. CDR3 length: 16 residues. The CDR3 region is CASSLDGGISSETQYF. In nucleotides, the CDR3 is TGTGCCAGCAGCTTGGATGGCGGGATTTCATCGGAGACCCAGTACTTC.

The chain links TRBV5-8 to TRBJ2-3, with D uncertain. The CDR3 is 13 residues long. V lost 6 bases to trimming and J lost 6 bases, with 14 bases between them. The germline gives CDR1 SGHTS, CDR2 YDEGEE. The CDR3 protein is CASKTGNLDTQYF. The CDR3 nucleotides read TGTGCCAGCAAGACTGGAAACCTCGATACGCAGTATTTT.

The chain recombines TRBV27 with TRBJ1-5; 9 bases map to TRBD1. Unmatched junction bases numbered 12, after V lost 6 bases and J lost 6 bases. The CDR3 loop spans 16 amino acids. Germline assignment: CDR1 MNHEY and CDR2 SMNVEV (reference sequence). The CDR3 loop reads CASSAGWGQGGQPQHF. The DNA of the CDR3 is TGTGCCAGCAGCGCGGGGTGGGGACAGGGTGGTCAGCCCCAGCATTTT.

The CDR3 loop reads CASSEGQGTNEKLFF. The CDR3 DNA is TGCGCCAGCAGCGAGGGACAGGGGACTAATGAAAAACTGTTTTTT. The chain links TRBV5-1 to TRBJ1-4; the match to TRBD1 covers 10 bases. J was trimmed by 2 bases and V by 4 bases; bases with no gene match: 2. This CDR3 has 15 residues. From germline, CDR1 is SGHRS and CDR2 YFSETQ.

This chain connects TRBV6-5 to TRBJ2-1; perhaps TRBD1 as D (6 bases). This CDR3 is built from 16 residues. Trimming pared 2 bases from V and 3 bases from J, leaving 14 bases between. Germline V gives CDR1 MNHEY, CDR2 SVGAGI. DNA of the CDR3: TGTGCCAGCAGTTACGCGACAGGCATTTTCTACAATGAGCAGTTCTTC. Protein product: CASSYATGIFYNEQFF.

The chain uses TRBV6-2 or TRBV6-3 and TRBJ2-2; a possible D gene is TRBD2 (5 bases). Germline V gives CDR1 MNHEY, CDR2 SVGEGT. With 2 bases removed from V and 6 bases from J, the gap between germline ends came to 10 bases. The CDR3 has 14 amino acids. The CDR3: CASSYLRASGELFF. The DNA for the CDR3 is TGTGCCAGCAGTTACCTGCGGGCATCCGGGGAGCTGTTTTTT.

The rearrangement links TRBV29-1 to TRBJ2-7, with 9 nucleotides matching TRBD2. The CDR3 runs 14 residues. J was trimmed by 2 bases and V by 7 bases; bases with no gene match: 9. Germline V lookup: CDR1 SQVTM, CDR2 ANQGSEA. For the CDR3, the DNA is TGCAGCGCCACCCTAGCGGGGAAGACCTACGAGCAGTACTTC. It is translated as CSATLAGKTYEQYF.

As concerns this clone: This sample includes further DNA sequences coding for the same CDR3. The CDR3 DNA sequence: TGTGCCAGCAGTTACTCGACAGGCGTCTATGGCTACACCTTC. Protein: CASSYSTGVYGYTF. V and J are TRBV6-5 and TRBJ1-2; the D gene is possibly TRBD1 (6 bases). This CDR3 spans 14 amino acids. The V gene lost 0 bases and the J gene lost 4 bases, with 9 bases spanning the gap. Germline V gene data show CDR1 as MNHEY and CDR2 as SVGAGI.

V gene TRBV3-1 (or the pseudogene TRBV3-2) combines with J gene TRBJ2-1, with a tentative D call TRBD2 (5 bases). This CDR3 is built from 12 residues. In germline, CDR1 is LGHDT, CDR2 YNNKEL (reference sequence). Trimming left V 8 bases short and J 2 bases short, with 7 bases between. This chain's CDR3 is CASGSTYNEQFF. The CDR3 DNA follows: TGTGCCAGCGGGAGCACCTACAATGAGCAGTTCTTC.

CDR3 protein: CASSVAGGTSFHEQYF. The CDR3 nucleotides read TGTGCCAGCAGTGTAGCGGGTGGGACTAGCTTTCACGAGCAGTACTTC. The rearrangement uses TRBV2 and TRBJ2-7; 9 nucleotides match TRBD2. Germline-derived CDR1 and CDR2 are SNHLY and FYNNEI. The CDR3 totals 16 residues. The V gene end was trimmed by 4 bases and the J gene end by 5 bases; junction bases not matched to a gene: 12.

The chain is built from TRBV2 and TRBJ2-3, with 12 bases fitting TRBD2. The CDR3 has 16 residues. V was clipped by 6 bases and J by 2 bases; unmatched bases: 6. Looked up from germline, CDR1 is SNHLY and CDR2 is FYNNEI. CDR3 nucleotide sequence: TGTGCCAGCAGCGGGAGACTAGCGGGAGTCACAGATACGCAGTATTTT. Protein product: CASSGRLAGVTDTQYF.

The chain recombines TRBV23-1 with TRBJ2-1, with a possible D match to TRBD2 (5 bases). TRBV23-1 is designated an ORF whose function remains uncertain. The V end lost 0 bases, the J end lost 8 bases, and 11 bases lay between the germline ends. The CDR3 is 14 residues long. The CDR3 nucleotides are TGCGCCAGCAGTCAATCATCACACGGGGATGAGCAGTTCTTC. This translates into CASSQSSHGDEQFF.

The CDR3 nucleotides read TGTGCCAGCAGTTACTCGAGTGGAGGGTCGCACGAGCAGTACTTC. Translation gives CASSYSSGGSHEQYF. V and J are TRBV6-6 and TRBJ2-7, with D perhaps matching TRBD2 (6 bases). V lost 0 bases to trimming and J lost 5 bases, with 14 bases between them. The CDR3 extends over 15 amino acids. CDR1 and CDR2 (germline): MNHNY, SVGAGI (reference sequence).

The chain is built from TRBV5-1 and TRBJ1-1; possible D gene TRBD1, 5 bases. V gave up 4 bases and J gave up 0 bases, with 16 bases separating them. Looked up from germline, CDR1 is SGHRS and CDR2 is YFSETQ. The CDR3 totals 16 residues. In nucleotides, the CDR3 is TGCGCCAGCAGCCCGGGGGGTGCGCCCTTGAACACTGAAGCTTTCTTT. Its protein product is CASSPGGAPLNTEAFF. Full variable domain (outside the CDR3, taken from reference TRBV5-1 and TRBJ1-1): KAGVTQTPRYLIKTRGQQVTLSCSPISGHRSVSWYQQTPGQGLQFLFEYFSETQRNKGNFPGRFSGRQFSNSRSEMNVSTLELGDSALYLCASSPGGAPLNTEAFFGQGTRLTVV.

The chain uses TRBV4-1 and TRBJ2-2; TRBD1 matches 8 bases. The CDR3 spans 16 residues. CDR1 is MGHRA and CDR2 is YSYEKL in the germline V gene. V was pared by 1 base and J by 4 bases, with 5 bases of the junction left unmatched. The CDR3 sequence: CASSQGQGALTGELFF. The CDR3 bases are TGCGCCAGCAGCCAAGGGCAGGGGGCGCTCACCGGGGAGCTGTTTTTT.

The rearrangement joins TRBV5-1 to TRBJ2-7, with a tentative D call TRBD1 (5 bases). CDR1 and CDR2 (germline): SGHRS, YFSETQ. The CDR3 runs to 12 residues. The V gene lost 3 bases and the J gene lost 4 bases, with 8 bases spanning the gap. This CDR3 reads CASSYSGYEQYF. The CDR3 DNA follows: TGCGCCAGCAGCTATTCAGGGTACGAGCAGTACTTC.

The chain combines TRBV7-2 with TRBJ2-7; 8 nucleotides line up with TRBD1. V lost 5 bases to trimming and J lost 4 bases; unmatched junction nucleotides: 4. From germline, CDR1 is SGHTA and CDR2 FQGNSA. CDR3 length equals 13 residues. The CDR3 sequence: CASSPRGLYEQYF. CDR3 sequence (DNA): TGTGCCAGCAGCCCCAGGGGGCTTTACGAGCAGTACTTC.

The chain carries TRBV5-4 and TRBJ1-2, with D possibly being TRBD1 (5 bases). V lost 4 bases and J lost 7, with 20 bases in between. CDR1 SGHNT and CDR2 YYREEE come from the germline V gene (reference sequence). The CDR3 has 15 amino acids. The CDR3: CASSGGGGVGTGYTF. The CDR3 DNA reads as TGTGCCAGCAGCGGCGGGGGAGGGGTGGGGACTGGCTACACCTTC.

The V and J genes are TRBV29-1 and TRBJ2-7, with 8 bases fitting TRBD1. The CDR3 sequence is 16 residues long. The V segment lost 8 bases and the J segment 2 bases; nucleotides outside the gene matches: 17. Looked up from germline, CDR1 is SQVTM and CDR2 is ANQGSEA. DNA of the CDR3: TGCAGCCCACTCCCGGCAGGACAGGGAGGCCCCTACGAGCAGTACTTC. It specifies CSPLPAGQGGPYEQYF.

The rearrangement uses TRBV28 and TRBJ1-2, with 10 bases identical to TRBD1. Germline assignment: CDR1 MDHEN and CDR2 SYDVKM. CDR3 length: 16 residues. V trimming: 5 bases; J trimming: 5 bases; junction bases outside the gene matches: 11. For the CDR3, the DNA is TGTGCCAGCAGTCCTGGAGGGGACAGGGGATTATATGGCTACACCTTC. This sequence encodes CASSPGGDRGLYGYTF.

This clone showed up just once. The genes are TRBV13 and TRBJ2-1, with TRBD2 as a possible D gene (6 bases). Germline CDR1 is PRHDT and CDR2 is FYEKMQ (reference sequence). CDR3 length: 13 amino acids. V was cut by 7 bases and J by 3 bases, with 10 bases left in between. The DNA for the CDR3 is TGTGCCAGCACACTGACTAGCTACAATGAGCAGTTCTTC. It yields the protein CASTLTSYNEQFF.

J is TRBJ2-2 and V is TRBV7-9; possibly TRBD2 for D (5 bases). Germline lookup yields CDR1 SEHNR and CDR2 FQNEAQ (reference sequence). V was clipped by 6 bases and J by 5 bases, with 22 bases between them. The CDR3 length is 17 residues. This CDR3 reads CASSSTQEEGGTGELFF. The CDR3 bases are TGTGCCAGCAGTTCCACGCAGGAGGAAGGCGGGACCGGGGAGCTGTTTTTT. Drawing the rest from reference TRBV7-9 and TRBJ2-2, the complete variable domain is DTGVSQNPRHKITKRGQNVTFRCDPISEHNRLYWYRQTLGQGPEFLTYFQNEAQLEKSRLLSDRFSAERPKGSFSTLEIQRTEQGDSAMYLCASSSTQEEGGTGELFFGEGSRLTVL.

This clone was seen a few times. CDR3 sequence (DNA): TGCGCCAGCAGTCAAGTAGACAGGGGCTGGGCTTTCTTT. This sequence encodes CASSQVDRGWAFF. The chain joins TRBV23-1 to TRBJ1-1; 8 bases align to TRBD1. TRBV23-1 is recorded as an ORF, its role being uncertain. The CDR3 loop spans 13 amino acids. V was pared by 2 bases and J by 11 bases, with 7 bases of the junction left unmatched.

V gene TRBV5-1 combines with J gene TRBJ2-2, with 13 bases matching TRBD2. Trimming removed 4 bases from V and 4 bases from J; junction bases left unmatched: 10. Germline CDR1 reads SGHRS; CDR2 reads YFSETQ. CDR3 length equals 18 residues. CDR3: CASSPHRTSGGPTGELFF. As DNA, the CDR3 is TGCGCCAGCAGCCCACATCGGACTAGCGGGGGCCCCACCGGGGAGCTGTTTTTT. Together with reference TRBV5-1 and TRBJ2-2, the CDR3 gives the full variable domain: KAGVTQTPRYLIKTRGQQVTLSCSPISGHRSVSWYQQTPGQGLQFLFEYFSETQRNKGNFPGRFSGRQFSNSRSEMNVSTLELGDSALYLCASSPHRTSGGPTGELFFGEGSRLTVL.

This chain connects TRBV7-9 to TRBJ1-2; TRBD1 is a possible D gene (5 bases). Trimming shortened V by 1 base and J by 0 bases, and 9 bases separated the two germline ends. Germline CDR1 is SEHNR and CDR2 is FQNEAQ (reference sequence). CDR3 length: 15 amino acids. The CDR3 is CASSLGDRPNYGYTF. The CDR3 nucleotides are TGTGCCAGCAGCTTAGGCGACAGACCTAACTATGGCTACACCTTC.